This TCR beta chain is drawn from a study of multiple sclerosis patients with progressive multifocal leukoencephalopathy. In the study overall: The control group, sampled over time, had multiple sclerosis, received natalizumab and did not develop PML.

Synthetic inline TR CDR3 controls covering all V-J pairings were spiked into each PCR. Here immunoSEQ multiplex PCR was the method, and the copy in TCRdb shows in-frame clones only, minus some. The sample yields 25,000 to 35,000 clones, around 93% seen once. A remark on this clone: As yet, its antigen is unknown.

Whole-study findings and limits: PML-onset expanded TRB clones were detectable before and during natalizumab therapy.

The time point: before natalizumab initiation. Before the first natalizumab infusion, T0 blood samples were taken. Input material: PBMCs. This clonotype was obtained from a man aged 25 to 45 with multiple sclerosis.

CDR3 DNA: TGTGCCAGCAGCTTGGCTGGGGGGCCTAATGAAAAACTGTTTTTT. Translated, it gives CASSLAGGPNEKLFF. The chain uses TRBV5-6 and TRBJ1-4; perhaps TRBD1 as D (6 bases). This CDR3 has 15 residues. Germline CDR1 and CDR2: SGHDT and YYEEEE. V dropped 0 bases and J dropped 3 bases, with 9 bases sitting between them.